This T cell receptor beta chain was documented in a study of tumor and adjacent non-tumor tissue in lung cancer. As regards this clonotype: A junction end diverges from the germline sequence, so it may reflect a read error.

No cell sorting was done before RNA was extracted from the tissue. Distant lung tissue was collected more than 3 cm away from the tumor edge. A modified ARM-PCR protocol with three rounds of nested PCR amplified TCRbeta. TCRdb independently ran MiXCR on the multiplex PCR reads; one entry per CDR3 protein. The sample consists of approximately 53,000 distinct CDR3 sequences, just under 75% of them appearing once. The CDR3 contains 15 residues. Germline assignment: CDR1 SGHKS and CDR2 YYEKEE (reference sequence). This receptor was identified in a woman aged 55-75 years with non-small cell lung cancer. This chain connects TRBV5-5 to TRBJ2-5, with D perhaps TRBD1 (6 bases). The source material was distant non-tumor lung tissue. CDR3: CTSSRRGGAQETQYF. The CDR3 nucleotides are TGTACCAGCAGCAGGAGAGGGGGAGCCCAAGAGACCCAGTACTTC. Full variable domain (missing parts from reference TRBV5-5 and TRBJ2-5): DAGVTQSPTHLIKTRGQQVTLRCSPISGHKSVSWYQQVLGQGPQFIFQYYEKEERGRGNFPDRFSARQFPNYSSELNVNALLLGDSALYLCTSSRRGGAQETQYFGPGTRLLVL.